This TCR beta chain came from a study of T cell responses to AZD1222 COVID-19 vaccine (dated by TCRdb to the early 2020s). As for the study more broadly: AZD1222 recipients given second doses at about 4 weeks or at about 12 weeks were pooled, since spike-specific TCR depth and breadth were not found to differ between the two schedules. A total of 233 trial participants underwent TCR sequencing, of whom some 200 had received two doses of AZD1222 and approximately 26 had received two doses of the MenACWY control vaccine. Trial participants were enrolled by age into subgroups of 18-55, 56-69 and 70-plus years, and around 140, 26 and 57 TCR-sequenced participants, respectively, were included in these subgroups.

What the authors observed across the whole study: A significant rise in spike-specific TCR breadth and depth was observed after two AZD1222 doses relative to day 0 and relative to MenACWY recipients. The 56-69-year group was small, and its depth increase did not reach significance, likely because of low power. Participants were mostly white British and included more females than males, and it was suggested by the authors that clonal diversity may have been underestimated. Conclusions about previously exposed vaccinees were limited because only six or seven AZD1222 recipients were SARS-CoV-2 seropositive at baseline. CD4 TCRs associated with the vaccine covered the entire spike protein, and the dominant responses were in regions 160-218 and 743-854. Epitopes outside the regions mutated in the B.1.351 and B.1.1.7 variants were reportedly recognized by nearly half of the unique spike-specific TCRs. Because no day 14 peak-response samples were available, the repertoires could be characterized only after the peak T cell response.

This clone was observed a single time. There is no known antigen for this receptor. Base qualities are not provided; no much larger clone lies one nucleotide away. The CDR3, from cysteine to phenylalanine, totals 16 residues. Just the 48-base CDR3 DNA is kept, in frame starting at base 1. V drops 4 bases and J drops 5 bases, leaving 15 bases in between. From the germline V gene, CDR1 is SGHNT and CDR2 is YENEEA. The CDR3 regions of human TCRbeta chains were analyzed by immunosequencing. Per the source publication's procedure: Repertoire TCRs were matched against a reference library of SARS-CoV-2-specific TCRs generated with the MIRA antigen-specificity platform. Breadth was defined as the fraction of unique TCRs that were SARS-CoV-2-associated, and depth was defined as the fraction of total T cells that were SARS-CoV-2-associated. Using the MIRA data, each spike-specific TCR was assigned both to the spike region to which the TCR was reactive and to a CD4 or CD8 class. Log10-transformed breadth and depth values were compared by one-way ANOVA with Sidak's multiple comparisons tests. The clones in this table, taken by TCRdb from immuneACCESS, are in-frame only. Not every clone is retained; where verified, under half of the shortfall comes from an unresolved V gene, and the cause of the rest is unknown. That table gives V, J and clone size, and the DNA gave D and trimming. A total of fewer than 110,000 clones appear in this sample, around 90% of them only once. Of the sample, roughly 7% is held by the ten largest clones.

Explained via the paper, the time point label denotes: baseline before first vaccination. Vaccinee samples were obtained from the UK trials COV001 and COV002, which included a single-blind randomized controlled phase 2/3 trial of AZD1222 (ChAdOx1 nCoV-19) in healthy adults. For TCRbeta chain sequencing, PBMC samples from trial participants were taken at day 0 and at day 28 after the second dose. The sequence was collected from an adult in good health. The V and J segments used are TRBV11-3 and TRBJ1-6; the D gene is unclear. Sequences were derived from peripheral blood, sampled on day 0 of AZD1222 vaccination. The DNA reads TGTGCCAGCAGCTCAAGTTCCGGGTCCAATAATTCACCCCTCCACTTT. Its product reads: CASSSSSGSNNSPLHF.